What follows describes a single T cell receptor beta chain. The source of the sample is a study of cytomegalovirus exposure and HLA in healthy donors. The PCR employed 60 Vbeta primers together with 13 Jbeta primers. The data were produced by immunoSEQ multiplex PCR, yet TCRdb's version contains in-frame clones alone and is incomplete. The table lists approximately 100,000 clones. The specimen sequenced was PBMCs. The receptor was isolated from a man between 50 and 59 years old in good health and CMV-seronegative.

The CDR3 loop reads CASSTFPLQGYGYTF. CDR3 nucleotide sequence: TGTGCCAGTAGTACTTTCCCCTTACAGGGCTATGGCTACACCTTC. The rearrangement links TRBV19 to TRBJ1-2, with TRBD1 as a possible D gene (6 bases). Trimming took 4 bases from V and 4 from J, leaving 16 bases between them. The germline V gene encodes CDR1 LNHDA and CDR2 SQIVND (reference sequence). The CDR3 has 15 residues.